These T cell receptor beta chains were read from a single sample in a study of blood T cell repertoires in COVID-19. The data were produced by immunoSEQ multiplex PCR, yet TCRdb's version contains in-frame clones alone and is incomplete. The table records about 350,000 clones, over 85% of them present only once. The sequencing sample was made of peripheral blood. The source is an older woman with COVID-19, enrolled during active disease. The CDR3 runs from the conserved cysteine through the conserved F or W. D genes are given only for firm matches. Clone size is not always given. Where it is, it says once, few, many or a class for expanded clones.

>.|TRBJ1-3|.|TRBV3-1/TRBV3-2
CASSQFYREAGNTIYF
TGTGCCAGCAGCCAATTCTATAGGGAGGCGGGAAACACCATATATTTT
>.|TRBJ2-2|.|TRBV2
CASSSGVDTGELFF
TGTGCCAGCAGTTCGGGGGTTGACACCGGGGAGCTGTTTTTT
>.|TRBJ1-6|.|TRBV3-1/TRBV3-2
CASNQRGSSPLHF
TGTGCCAGCAACCAGCGGGGATCCTCACCCCTCCACTTT
>.|TRBJ1-2|.|TRBV5-1
CASRSEGLSYTF
TGCGCCAGCAGGTCGGAGGGACTAAGCTACACCTTC
>.|TRBJ1-5|.|TRBV30
CAWSVRVGQPQHF
TGTGCCTGGAGTGTGAGGGTTGGTCAGCCCCAGCATTTT
>.|TRBJ1-3|.|TRBV4-2
CASSQDGRNTIYF
TGTGCCAGCAGCCAAGATGGGCGAAACACCATATATTTT
>TRBD1|TRBJ1-2|.|TRBV6-5
CASSRDRDYGYTF
TGTGCCAGCTCCCGGGACAGGGACTATGGCTACACCTTC
>.|TRBJ1-4|.|TRBV5-1
CASRQEEEKLFF
TGCGCCAGCCGCCAAGAAGAGGAAAAACTGTTTTTT
>.|TRBJ1-5|once|TRBV28
CASSPGLNQGNQPQHF
TGTGCCAGCAGCCCGGGACTTAATCAGGGCAATCAGCCCCAGCATTTT
>TRBD2|TRBJ2-7|.|TRBV11-2
CASSFAGTSYEQYF
TGTGCCAGCAGCTTCGCCGGGACTAGCTACGAGCAGTACTTC